The 5 T cell receptor beta chains below were found in one sample sequenced in a study of T cell repertoires in ileal Crohn's disease. Clones were sequenced by immunoSEQ multiplex PCR, and TCRdb holds only the in-frame ones, with some missing. The repertoire holds some 10,000 clones, with approximately 72% as singletons. The sample's time point: neoterminal ileum biopsy at postoperative endoscopy, about 6 months after surgery. Sequencing used ileal tissue. The receptors were gathered from an adult with Crohn's disease.

The chain links TRBV7-2 to TRBJ1-4; 8 bases line up with TRBD1. Per the germline V gene, CDR1 is SGHTA and CDR2 is FQGNSA. The junction had 9 bases not matched to a gene; V was cut back by 0 bases and J by 3 bases. The CDR3 is 18 amino acids. CDR3 region: CASSLASGGIISNEKLFF. In DNA form, the CDR3 reads TGTGCCAGCAGCTTAGCGTCAGGGGGCATTATATCTAATGAAAAACTGTTTTTT.

In its sample, this clone was seen once. This chain uses TRBV6-6 with TRBJ1-1; tentative D call: TRBD1 (6 bases). V was cut by 5 bases and J by 8 bases, with 15 bases left in between. CDR3 length equals 13 residues. Germline loops: CDR1 MNHNY, CDR2 SVGAGI (reference sequence). The CDR3 nucleotides read TGTGCCAGCAGTCAAACCCCCGACAGGGAAGCTTTCTTT. Amino acid sequence: CASSQTPDREAFF.

This chain uses TRBV5-4 with TRBJ1-2; TRBD1 aligns across 9 bases. Trimming removed 3 bases from V and 5 bases from J; junction bases left unmatched: 8. Germline CDR1 reads SGHNT; CDR2 reads YYREEE (reference sequence). The CDR3 totals 15 residues. CDR3 nucleotides: TGTGCCAGCAGCTCGGGACAGGGAGGACTGTATGGCTACACCTTC. Amino acid sequence: CASSSGQGGLYGYTF.

This clone was counted between two and nine times. The chain employs TRBV6-5 and TRBJ1-1; 7 bases align to TRBD1. Germline V gene lookup returns CDR1 MNHEY and CDR2 SVGAGI. This CDR3 is built from 13 residues. J lost 10 bases, V lost 2 bases, and 7 bases had no gene match. The CDR3: CASSYNEGAGAFF. DNA of the CDR3: TGTGCCAGCAGTTACAATGAGGGGGCGGGAGCTTTCTTT.

The chain recombines TRBV11-2 with TRBJ1-1; 8 nucleotides agree with TRBD1. V lost 5 bases to trimming and J lost 3 bases; unmatched junction nucleotides: 8. This CDR3 contains 15 residues. The germline V gene encodes CDR1 SGHAT and CDR2 FQNNGV. This CDR3 is CASSQWTGRDTEAFF. In DNA, the CDR3 is TGTGCCAGCAGCCAATGGACAGGGCGGGACACTGAAGCTTTCTTT.